This passage covers 26 T cell receptor beta chains from one sample sequenced in a study of graft-versus-host responses after intestinal transplantation (dated by TCRdb to about 2021). The time point label for this specimen denotes: cells obtained before transplantation from donor or recipient. No antigen has been identified for these receptors. Receptors were amplified or captured by the immunoSEQ multiplex PCR assay. TCRdb provides this immuneACCESS table in a form limited to in-frame rearrangements. Some clones are lacking; in checked studies, under half of them reflect an unresolved V gene, and why the rest are absent is not known. The sample table holds about 86,000 clones, of which 75% to 95% were seen once. Together, the top ten hold approximately 0.48% of the sample. This sample comprised unstimulated CD8+ T cells sorted from spleen or lymph node cells, obtained before intestinal transplant. The receptors were sampled from a human donor who received an intestinal transplant.

The chain is built from TRBV5-4 and TRBJ2-3, with TRBD2 as a possible D gene (5 bases). CDR1 SGHNT and CDR2 YYREEE come from the germline V gene (reference sequence). The CDR3 sequence is 12 residues long. Trimming pared 0 bases from V and 11 bases from J, leaving 10 bases between. The CDR3 spells CASSLDLAEQYF. The CDR3 coding sequence is TGTGCCAGCAGCTTGGACCTAGCCGAGCAGTATTTT. Full variable domain (remainder filled in from reference TRBV5-4 and TRBJ2-3): ETGVTQSPTHLIKTRGQQVTLRCSSQSGHNTVSWYQQALGQGPQFIFQYYREEENGRGNFPPRFSGLQFPNYSSELNVNALELDDSALYLCASSLDLAEQYFGPGTRLTVL.

The gene calls are TRBV6-5 and TRBJ2-3, with D tentatively TRBD2 (5 bases). V lost 5 bases, J lost 2 bases, and 8 bases lay in between. The CDR3 extends over 13 amino acids. From germline, CDR1 is MNHEY and CDR2 SVGAGI. The CDR3 region is CASSNRDTDTQYF. In DNA form, the CDR3 reads TGTGCCAGCAGTAACCGGGACACAGATACGCAGTATTTT.

CDR3 coding DNA: TGTGCCAGCAGCCCTTCTCCCGTCTACGAGCAGTACTTC. Protein product: CASSPSPVYEQYF. This rearrangement joins TRBV7-9 to TRBJ2-7; unclear D gene. Germline V gives CDR1 SEHNR, CDR2 FQNEAQ (reference sequence). V was cut by 5 bases and J by 3 bases, with 11 bases left in between. The CDR3 loop spans 13 amino acids.

The chain uses TRBV4-3 and TRBJ1-6; D remains ambiguous. CDR1 and CDR2 (germline): LGHNA, YSLEER. The CDR3 runs 15 residues. Trimming took off 0 bases at V and 6 bases at J, with 9 bases between the two ends. The CDR3 DNA reads TGCGCCAGCAGCCAAGATGCCAGGTCTAATTCACCCCTCCACTTT. Translation gives CASSQDARSNSPLHF.

The rearrangement uses TRBV6-5 and TRBJ2-7, with 8 positions matching TRBD2. Trimming cost V 2 bases and J 5 bases; bases outside gene matches: 11. Germline V lookup: CDR1 MNHEY, CDR2 SVGAGI. This CDR3 is built from 16 residues. The CDR3 here is CASSYRQAGASHEQYF. The CDR3 DNA reads as TGTGCCAGCAGTTACCGCCAAGCGGGAGCTTCCCACGAGCAGTACTTC.

The V call is TRBV28, the J call TRBJ2-7; D ambiguous. V was trimmed by 7 bases and J by 4 bases, leaving 14 bases between them. Germline CDR1 and CDR2: MDHEN and SYDVKM. The CDR3 extends over 13 amino acids. The CDR3 nucleotides read TGTGCCAGCAAAGCCGGTGGGCCTTACGAGCAGTACTTC. Its protein product is CASKAGGPYEQYF.

The chain employs TRBV19 and TRBJ1-1; no firm D call. The CDR3 has 15 amino acids. Trimming left V 3 bases short and J 0 bases short, with 11 bases between. In germline, CDR1 is LNHDA, CDR2 SQIVND (reference sequence). In nucleotides, the CDR3 is TGTGCCAGTAGTATTTCTGGGCCAATGAACACTGAAGCTTTCTTT. This translates into CASSISGPMNTEAFF.

V and J are TRBV7-8 and TRBJ2-7; no reliable D call. The CDR3 has 13 amino acids. Trimming took off 2 bases at V and 0 bases at J, with 5 bases between the two ends. Germline V lookup: CDR1 SGHVS, CDR2 FQNEAQ. The CDR3 DNA sequence: TGTGCCAGCAGCTTATATAGCTCCTACGAGCAGTACTTC. It encodes CASSLYSSYEQYF.

This chain uses TRBV29-1 with TRBJ2-1, with a tentative D call TRBD2 (5 bases). Germline V gene lookup returns CDR1 SQVTM and CDR2 ANQGSEA. The CDR3 length is 14 residues. Between the trimmed V and J ends, which lost 8 bases and 0 bases, there was a span of 14 bases. The CDR3, as DNA: TGCAGCATTGGGTGGAGGAGCTCCTACAATGAGCAGTTCTTC. Its protein product is CSIGWRSSYNEQFF.

The chain has TRBV9 and TRBJ1-2; TRBD1 is a possible D gene (6 bases). Trimming removed 3 bases at V and 7 bases at J, with 19 bases between. There are 15 residues in the CDR3. The germline gives CDR1 SGDLS, CDR2 YYNGEE. The CDR3 DNA is TGTGCCAGCAGCGCCGATGGAGGGGGGGATCCTGGCTACACCTTC. Protein sequence: CASSADGGGDPGYTF.

This chain connects TRBV15 to TRBJ1-2; TRBD1 is a possible D gene (6 bases). Looked up from germline, CDR1 is LNHNV and CDR2 is YYDKDF (reference sequence). With 4 bases removed from V and 1 base from J, the gap between germline ends came to 13 bases. CDR3 length equals 15 residues. The CDR3 loop is CATSNLEQGNYGYTF. CDR3 in DNA: TGTGCCACCAGCAATCTAGAACAGGGTAACTATGGCTACACCTTC.

In this sample, this clone turned up once. The V call is TRBV15, the J call TRBJ2-7, with 7 positions matching TRBD1. Unmatched junction bases numbered 4, after V lost 4 bases and J lost 1 base. The germline V gene has CDR1 LNHNV and CDR2 YYDKDF (reference sequence). The CDR3 loop spans 14 amino acids. CDR3: CATSIKGQSYEQYF. DNA for the CDR3: TGTGCCACCAGCATCAAGGGACAGTCCTACGAGCAGTACTTC.

The chain combines TRBV10-1 with TRBJ1-1, with TRBD1 identical over 8 bases. The germline gives CDR1 WNHNN, CDR2 SYGVQD (reference sequence). V dropped 1 base and J dropped 7; count of bases not matched to a gene: 2. The CDR3 spans 13 residues. CDR3 bases: TGCGCCAGCAGTGAGTTCGGGACAGGTGAAGCTTTCTTT. This translates into CASSEFGTGEAFF.

This clone appeared a few times. This chain joins TRBV4-1 and TRBJ1-1; 8 nucleotides agree with TRBD1. The CDR3 has 16 residues. Germline V gene data show CDR1 as MGHRA and CDR2 as YSYEKL. After removal of 0 bases from V and 0 bases from J, the junction contained 3 bases not matched to a gene. This chain's CDR3 is CASSQDRTGMNTEAFF. CDR3 nucleotide sequence: TGCGCCAGCAGCCAAGATCGGACAGGGATGAACACTGAAGCTTTCTTT.

V and J are TRBV6-5 and TRBJ1-4; D is possibly TRBD1 (5 bases). V shed 5 bases and J shed 2 bases, with 9 bases lying between them. Germline-derived CDR1 and CDR2 are MNHEY and SVGAGI. The CDR3 is made up of 14 amino acids. CDR3 protein: CASSHGGTNEKLFF. The DNA of the CDR3 is TGTGCCAGCAGTCACGGGGGGACTAATGAAAAACTGTTTTTT.

The chain uses TRBV29-1 and TRBJ2-3, with D perhaps matching TRBD2 (5 bases). Germline lookup yields CDR1 SQVTM and CDR2 ANQGSEA. There are 15 residues in the CDR3. The V gene lost 4 bases and the J gene lost 5 bases, with 19 bases spanning the gap. The CDR3 spells CSVADTSAPGDTQYF. DNA for the CDR3: TGCAGCGTTGCTGATACTAGTGCCCCCGGAGATACGCAGTATTTT.

The chain has TRBV2 and TRBJ2-7, with D possibly TRBD2 on 5 matching bases. Trimming took 6 bases from V and 0 from J, leaving 9 bases between them. The CDR3 has 13 residues. Per germline, CDR1 SNHLY and CDR2 FYNNEI. In DNA, the CDR3 is TGTGCCAGCAGAAACGGGAACTCCTACGAGCAGTACTTC. Encoded protein: CASRNGNSYEQYF. Filled out from reference TRBV2 and TRBJ2-7, the complete variable domain reads EPEVTQTPSHQVTQMGQEVILRCVPISNHLYFYWYRQILGQKVEFLVSFYNNEISEKSEIFDDQFSVERPDGSNFTLKIRSTKLEDSAMYFCASRNGNSYEQYFGPGTRLTVT.

This chain connects TRBV7-9 to TRBJ2-5, with a tentative D call TRBD2 (5 bases). CDR1 is SEHNR and CDR2 is FQNEAQ in the germline V gene (reference sequence). Trimming stripped 3 bases from V and 9 bases from J, with 17 bases between. There are 14 residues in the CDR3. CDR3 loop: CASSFPGPDGAQYF. The CDR3 DNA sequence: TGTGCCAGCAGCTTTCCCGGACCTGACGGGGCCCAGTACTTC.

J is TRBJ2-5 and V is TRBV13, with TRBD2 identical over 14 bases. The CDR3 extends over 16 amino acids. The junction had 3 bases not matched to a gene; V was cut back by 5 bases and J by 1 base. In germline, CDR1 is PRHDT, CDR2 FYEKMQ (reference sequence). In DNA, the CDR3 is TGTGCCAGCAGCGCGGGACTAGCGGGAGTCCAAGAGACCCAGTACTTC. Amino acid sequence: CASSAGLAGVQETQYF.

The chain employs TRBV28 and TRBJ2-2; D is uncertain. Trimming shortened V by 6 bases and J by 4 bases, and 15 bases separated the two germline ends. The CDR3 runs 15 residues. Germline CDR1 is MDHEN and CDR2 is SYDVKM. In DNA, the CDR3 is TGTGCCAGCAGCCTTATGCCCGGGTTCACCGGGGAGCTGTTTTTT. Encoded protein: CASSLMPGFTGELFF.

In nucleotides, the CDR3 is TGTGCCACCAGCAGATCCTGGACGGGATACACTGAAGCTTTCTTT. Encoded protein: CATSRSWTGYTEAFF. This chain joins TRBV15 and TRBJ1-1, with no clear D. The germline gives CDR1 LNHNV, CDR2 YYDKDF (reference sequence). The CDR3 covers 15 residues. V lost 2 bases and J 3 bases, leaving 13 bases between the germline ends.

This clone appeared a single time. The rearrangement uses TRBV11-2 and TRBJ2-1, with D hard to call. The CDR3 spans 12 residues. The germline V gene has CDR1 SGHAT and CDR2 FQNNGV. With 5 bases removed from V and 5 bases from J, the gap between germline ends came to 7 bases. DNA of the CDR3: TGTGCCAGCAGCCCCCAGGACAATGAGCAGTTCTTC. It codes for CASSPQDNEQFF. Supplemented by reference TRBV11-2 and TRBJ2-1, the full variable domain reads EAGVAQSPRYKIIEKRQSVAFWCNPISGHATLYWYQQILGQGPKLLIQFQNNGVVDDSQLPKDRFSAERLKGVDSTLKIQPAKLEDSAVYLCASSPQDNEQFFGPGTRLTVL.

The chain combines TRBV6-1 with TRBJ2-2; possible D gene TRBD1, 6 bases. The V and J ends lost 6 bases and 5 bases respectively, with 7 bases between them. Germline values: CDR1 MNHNS, CDR2 SASEGT. The CDR3 loop spans 12 amino acids. CDR3 DNA: TGTGCCAGCAGAAGGGGGACCGGGGAGCTGTTTTTT. Amino acids: CASRRGTGELFF.

This sequence joins TRBV4-1 and TRBJ2-7; D is possibly TRBD2 (5 bases). This CDR3 has 15 residues. V lost 0 bases and J lost 2, with 11 bases in between. Germline V gene sequence: CDR1 MGHRA, CDR2 YSYEKL. The CDR3 sequence is CASSQEAAGTYEQYF. DNA for the CDR3: TGCGCCAGCAGCCAAGAAGCGGCAGGTACCTACGAGCAGTACTTC.

The V call is TRBV7-9, the J call TRBJ2-5, with D maybe TRBD1 (5 bases). Trimming took off 5 bases at V and 5 bases at J, with 18 bases between the two ends. This CDR3 has 15 residues. CDR1 SEHNR and CDR2 FQNEAQ come from the germline V gene (reference sequence). CDR3 coding DNA: TGTGCCAGCAGCCCCCCGACAGTCTCTAGGGAGACCCAGTACTTC. It yields the protein CASSPPTVSRETQYF.

The rearrangement joins TRBV30 to TRBJ2-1, with TRBD1 identical over 7 bases. With 2 bases clipped from V and 8 bases from J, the junction kept 3 bases outside the gene matches. The germline gives CDR1 GTSNPN, CDR2 SVGIG (reference sequence). The length of the CDR3 is 12 residues. The CDR3 protein is CAWSRQGDEQFF. In DNA form, the CDR3 reads TGTGCCTGGAGTAGACAGGGAGATGAGCAGTTCTTC.